The rows below give T cell receptor beta chains drawn from one sample of a study of blood T cell repertoires in COVID-19. Assay used: immunoSEQ multiplex PCR; TCRdb lists only in-frame clones, some missing. This sample has about 220,000 clones, with 70% to 85% found just once. The sequencing sample was made of peripheral blood. These receptors all come from a man in his fifties with active or convalescent COVID-19. CDR3s include the opening cysteine and the closing phenylalanine or tryptophan. The order of the fields is clone size, V gene, D gene, J gene, CDR3 DNA, CDR3 protein. The D gene is left open where the match is weak. Some rows mark clone size as missing; the rest say once, few, many or name a class of expanded clone.

size: NA
V: TRBV5-1
D: NA
J: TRBJ2-2
DNA: TGCGCCAGCAGCTTGGTGGCAGGTTACACCGGGGAGCTGTTTTTT
CDR3: CASSLVAGYTGELFF

size: few
V: TRBV7-6
D: TRBD1
J: TRBJ1-6
DNA: TGTGCCAGCAGCTACGGACAGGGTAATAATTCACCCCTCCACTTT
CDR3: CASSYGQGNNSPLHF

size: NA
V: TRBV29-1
D: TRBD1
J: TRBJ1-1
DNA: TGCAGCGTTGAGACAGGGGCGGTGAACACTGAAGCTTTCTTT
CDR3: CSVETGAVNTEAFF

size: NA
V: TRBV7-2
D: NA
J: TRBJ1-2
DNA: TGTGCCAGCAGCCGGCAGGGGATGAGCTACACCTTC
CDR3: CASSRQGMSYTF

size: many
V: TRBV27
D: TRBD2
J: TRBJ2-6
DNA: TGTGCCACCTCCATCCACGGGGGGAGTCTGGGGGGGGCCAACGTCCTGACTTTC
CDR3: CATSIHGGSLGGANVLTF

size: NA
V: TRBV2
D: NA
J: TRBJ1-4
DNA: TGTGCCAGCAGTGTAGCCTGGGAGGAAAAACTGTTTTTT
CDR3: CASSVAWEEKLFF

size: NA
V: TRBV5-5
D: NA
J: TRBJ1-4
DNA: TGTGCCAGCAGCTTGGGGGTTACAGGGAACGAAAAACTGTTTTTT
CDR3: CASSLGVTGNEKLFF

size: NA
V: TRBV7-2
D: TRBD1
J: TRBJ1-1
DNA: TGTGCCAGCGGAAAACAGGGGGCATCTGAAGCTTTCTTT
CDR3: CASGKQGASEAFF

size: NA
V: TRBV7-3
D: NA
J: TRBJ2-4
DNA: TGTGCCAGCAGCTTAACAGCCGTGGAAAACATTCAGTACTTC
CDR3: CASSLTAVENIQYF

size: NA
V: TRBV6-5
D: NA
J: TRBJ1-1
DNA: TGTGCCAGCAAGACAGGTTGGGTTGGGACTGAAGCTTTCTTT
CDR3: CASKTGWVGTEAFF

size: NA
V: TRBV7-3
D: NA
J: TRBJ1-1
DNA: TGTGCCAGCAGCCCCTCGGGGGTCACTGAAGCTTTCTTT
CDR3: CASSPSGVTEAFF

size: NA
V: TRBV28
D: NA
J: TRBJ2-4
DNA: TGTGCCAGCAGAACGGACCTCGGGGAAAACATTCAGTACTTC
CDR3: CASRTDLGENIQYF

size: NA
V: TRBV5-4
D: NA
J: TRBJ2-2
DNA: TGTGCCAGCAGCCTAACAGGGCGATTGGACACCGGGGAGCTGTTTTTT
CDR3: CASSLTGRLDTGELFF

size: NA
V: TRBV28
D: NA
J: TRBJ1-2
DNA: TGTGCCAGCAGTCCCTTCTCAGGGTTCGACTATGGCTACACCTTC
CDR3: CASSPFSGFDYGYTF

size: NA
V: TRBV2
D: TRBD1
J: TRBJ1-6
DNA: TGTGCCAGCAGTGAGGGACAGGGGGGAGATTCACCCCTCCACTTT
CDR3: CASSEGQGGDSPLHF

size: NA
V: TRBV3-1/TRBV3-2
D: TRBD1
J: TRBJ1-2
DNA: TGTGCCAGCAGCCAAGAGACAGGGAGTTTCGAAACCTTC
CDR3: CASSQETGSFETF

size: NA
V: TRBV19
D: TRBD2
J: TRBJ2-3
DNA: TGTGCCAGTAGTTCCCTGAGGGTGGTAGCGGGGGACTATACGCAGTATTTT
CDR3: CASSSLRVVAGDYTQYF

size: NA
V: TRBV5-1
D: TRBD1
J: TRBJ1-4
DNA: TGCGCCAGCAGAAGCTACAGGGGAGGAGAAGGGACTAATGAAAAACTGTTTTTT
CDR3: CASRSYRGGEGTNEKLFF

size: NA
V: TRBV4-1
D: NA
J: TRBJ1-3
DNA: TGCGCCAGCAGCCAAGGACAGTCTCCCTTATACTCTGGAAACACCATATATTTT
CDR3: CASSQGQSPLYSGNTIYF

size: NA
V: TRBV9
D: TRBD2
J: TRBJ2-3
DNA: TGTGCCAGCAGCGCTCTGGGGTGGGCGGGGGGTCACACAGATACGCAGTATTTT
CDR3: CASSALGWAGGHTDTQYF

size: NA
V: TRBV5-4
D: TRBD1
J: TRBJ1-1
DNA: TGTGCCTCCCCCGGGGACAGGGGGCCGAACACTGAAGCTTTCTTT
CDR3: CASPGDRGPNTEAFF

size: NA
V: TRBV6-5
D: TRBD1
J: TRBJ2-7
DNA: TGTGCCAGCACCCTGCGGTGGGACAGCTCCTACGAGCAGTACTTC
CDR3: CASTLRWDSSYEQYF

size: NA
V: TRBV2
D: TRBD1
J: TRBJ1-4
DNA: TGTGCCAGCAGCCGACAGGGGACGGATGAAAAACTGTTTTTT
CDR3: CASSRQGTDEKLFF

size: NA
V: TRBV18
D: NA
J: TRBJ1-1
DNA: TGTGCCAGCTCACCGTACTCGGGGGACACTGAAGCTTTCTTT
CDR3: CASSPYSGDTEAFF

size: NA
V: TRBV6-1
D: NA
J: TRBJ1-4
DNA: TGTGCCAGCAGTGAATCGGTCACGGGGAGATGGGGAAATGAAAAACTGTTTTTT
CDR3: CASSESVTGRWGNEKLFF

size: NA
V: TRBV19
D: NA
J: TRBJ2-2
DNA: TGTGCCAGTAGGACGGCCGGGGGGAACACCGGGGAGCTGTTTTTT
CDR3: CASRTAGGNTGELFF

size: NA
V: TRBV19
D: NA
J: TRBJ2-6
DNA: TGTGCCAGTAGTACAGGACAGCCGTTCTCTGGGGCCAACGTCCTGACTTTC
CDR3: CASSTGQPFSGANVLTF

size: once
V: TRBV11-2
D: TRBD1
J: TRBJ1-2
DNA: TGTGCCAGCAGCTCGACCGGGACAGCTAACTATGGCTACACCTTC
CDR3: CASSSTGTANYGYTF

size: NA
V: TRBV5-1
D: NA
J: TRBJ2-5
DNA: TGCGCCAGCAGCGAGGAAAGGACAGCCCAAGAGACCCAGTACTTC
CDR3: CASSEERTAQETQYF

size: NA
V: TRBV4-1
D: NA
J: TRBJ1-1
DNA: TGCGCCAGCAGCCAAGGGGCAGGGAACACTGAAGCTTTCTTT
CDR3: CASSQGAGNTEAFF

size: few
V: TRBV15
D: NA
J: TRBJ2-1
DNA: TGTGCCACCAGCAGACCAGGGGAGTCCTACAATGAGCAGTTCTTC
CDR3: CATSRPGESYNEQFF

size: many
V: TRBV5-4
D: TRBD1
J: TRBJ2-2
DNA: TGTGCCAGCAGCTCGAACAGGGGATCGAGCACCGGGGAGCTGTTTTTT
CDR3: CASSSNRGSSTGELFF

size: once
V: TRBV7-3
D: NA
J: TRBJ1-2
DNA: TGTGCCAGCAGCTTCGGGGGAGACTATGGCTACACCTTC
CDR3: CASSFGGDYGYTF

size: NA
V: TRBV27
D: TRBD1
J: TRBJ1-6
DNA: TGTGCCAGCAGCCCTCAGACAGGGCGGAATTCACCCCTCCACTTT
CDR3: CASSPQTGRNSPLHF

size: NA
V: TRBV10-2
D: NA
J: TRBJ2-5
DNA: TGCGCCAGCAGTGAGTCCAGGGCAGTACAAGAGACCCAGTACTTC
CDR3: CASSESRAVQETQYF

size: NA
V: TRBV7-2
D: NA
J: TRBJ1-6
DNA: TGTGCCGGCAGCTTAGGACAGACCTATAATTCACCCCTCCACTTT
CDR3: CAGSLGQTYNSPLHF

size: NA
V: TRBV7-2
D: TRBD2
J: TRBJ2-7
DNA: TGTGCCAGCACCTTCGTAGGGACTAGCGGGGAAGAAGGGGACTTC
CDR3: CASTFVGTSGEEGDF

size: NA
V: TRBV4-3
D: NA
J: TRBJ2-2
DNA: TGCGCCAGCAGCCCACAGGGAGAGACCGGGGAGCTGTTTTTT
CDR3: CASSPQGETGELFF

size: NA
V: TRBV5-1
D: NA
J: TRBJ1-1
DNA: TGCGCCAGCAGCTTGAGGGAGGGGAACACTGAAGCTTTCTTT
CDR3: CASSLREGNTEAFF

size: NA
V: TRBV20-1
D: NA
J: TRBJ2-5
DNA: TGCAGTGCTAGTACTCGGGAGGAGACCCAGTACTTC
CDR3: CSASTREETQYF

size: NA
V: TRBV5-1
D: NA
J: TRBJ1-6
DNA: TGCGCCAGCAGCTTGGAGGGAATAGGCGGAGGGTATTCACCCCTCCACTTT
CDR3: CASSLEGIGGGYSPLHF

size: NA
V: TRBV12-3/TRBV12-4
D: TRBD1
J: TRBJ1-3
DNA: TGTGCCACCGACGGGACAGGGGGCACCATATATTTT
CDR3: CATDGTGGTIYF

size: NA
V: TRBV25-1
D: TRBD1
J: TRBJ1-3
DNA: TGTGCCAGCAGATCGGACAGGGGCTCTGGAAACACCATATATTTT
CDR3: CASRSDRGSGNTIYF

size: NA
V: TRBV20-1
D: NA
J: TRBJ2-7
DNA: TGCAGTGCTAGTCCGGGAGCCCTCTACGAGCAGTACTTC
CDR3: CSASPGALYEQYF

size: NA
V: TRBV7-2
D: TRBD1
J: TRBJ1-5
DNA: TGTGCCAGCAGCTTCGGGACAGGACCATGGCAGCCCCAGCATTTT
CDR3: CASSFGTGPWQPQHF

size: NA
V: TRBV5-1
D: NA
J: TRBJ2-5
DNA: TGCGCCAGCAGCGTGGGGGGCCGTGAGACCCAGTACTTC
CDR3: CASSVGGRETQYF

size: NA
V: TRBV6-5
D: NA
J: TRBJ1-4
DNA: TGTGCCAGCAGGATGGGGGAGGGTTATGAAAAACTGTTTTTT
CDR3: CASRMGEGYEKLFF

size: once
V: TRBV6-2/TRBV6-3
D: NA
J: TRBJ1-2
DNA: TGTGCCAGCAGCCAAGGAGGGTTCTATGGCTACACCTTC
CDR3: CASSQGGFYGYTF

size: NA
V: TRBV3-1/TRBV3-2
D: NA
J: TRBJ2-4
DNA: TGTGCCAGCAGCCACAGGACAAGAGAAAACATTCAGTACTTC
CDR3: CASSHRTRENIQYF

size: NA
V: TRBV9
D: TRBD2
J: TRBJ2-3
DNA: TGTGCCAGCAGCCGCCCCTTACTAGCGGGGTCTTCGGCAGATACGCAGTATTTT
CDR3: CASSRPLLAGSSADTQYF